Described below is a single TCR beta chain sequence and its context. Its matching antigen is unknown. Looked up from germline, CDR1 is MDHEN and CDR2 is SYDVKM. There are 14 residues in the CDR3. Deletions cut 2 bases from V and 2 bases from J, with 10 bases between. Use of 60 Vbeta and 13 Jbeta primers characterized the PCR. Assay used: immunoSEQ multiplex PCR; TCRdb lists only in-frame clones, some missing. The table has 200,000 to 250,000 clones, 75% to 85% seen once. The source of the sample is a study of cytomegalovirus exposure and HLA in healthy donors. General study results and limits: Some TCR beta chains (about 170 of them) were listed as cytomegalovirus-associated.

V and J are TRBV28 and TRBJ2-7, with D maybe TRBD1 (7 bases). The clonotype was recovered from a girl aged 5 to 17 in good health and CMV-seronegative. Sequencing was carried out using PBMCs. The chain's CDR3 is CASSLGGTAYEQYF. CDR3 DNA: TGTGCCAGCAGTTTAGGAGGGACAGCCTACGAGCAGTACTTC.